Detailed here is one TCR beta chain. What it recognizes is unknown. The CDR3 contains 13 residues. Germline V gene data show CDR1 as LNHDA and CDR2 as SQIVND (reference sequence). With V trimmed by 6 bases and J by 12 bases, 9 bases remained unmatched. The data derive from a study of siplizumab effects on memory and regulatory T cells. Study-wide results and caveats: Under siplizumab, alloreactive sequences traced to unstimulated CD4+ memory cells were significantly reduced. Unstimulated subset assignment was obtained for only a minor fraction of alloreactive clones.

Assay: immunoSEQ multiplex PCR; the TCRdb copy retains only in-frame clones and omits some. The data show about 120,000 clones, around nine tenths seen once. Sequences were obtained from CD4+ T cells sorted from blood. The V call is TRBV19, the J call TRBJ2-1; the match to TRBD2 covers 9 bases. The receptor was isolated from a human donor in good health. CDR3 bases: TGTGCCAGTAGCCTACTAGCGGGCCTATTGCAGTTCTTC. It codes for CASSLLAGLLQFF.